Each of the 17 T cell receptor beta chains below was sequenced from the same sample in a study of T cell responses to AZD1222 COVID-19 vaccine (dated by TCRdb to the early 2020s). The method behind the library was the immunoSEQ multiplex PCR assay. Entries here come from immuneACCESS through TCRdb and include only in-frame sequences with V and J called. Some clones fail to appear in such tables; in the studies checked, an unresolved V gene covers under half of the shortfall, and the cause of the remainder is unknown. This sample lists some 100,000 clones; more than 75% were detected once. In total, the top ten clones hold 3.5% of the sample. The time point label of this sample denotes: about 28 days (+/-7) after the second vaccine dose. Sequenced here: peripheral blood, sampled 28 days after the second AZD1222 dose. Receptor source: an adult who received the AZD1222 COVID-19 vaccine.

The chain employs TRBV19 and TRBJ2-1, with D possibly called TRBD1 or TRBD2 (5 bases each). The CDR3 is made up of 16 amino acids. CDR1 is LNHDA and CDR2 is SQIVND in the germline V gene (reference sequence). The V end lost 8 bases, the J end lost 0 bases, and 17 bases lay between the germline ends. CDR3: CASGDPREGSYNEQFF. CDR3 nucleotides: TGTGCCAGTGGGGACCCTCGAGAGGGCTCCTACAATGAGCAGTTCTTC.

This chain uses TRBV7-2 with TRBJ1-5; the D gene is possibly TRBD1 (6 bases). CDR1 is SGHTA and CDR2 is FQGNSA in the germline V gene. CDR3 length equals 16 residues. Between the trimmed V and J ends, which lost 2 bases and 2 bases, there was a span of 13 bases. This CDR3 reads CASSLMGGLGNQPQHF. CDR3 DNA sequence: TGTGCCAGCAGCTTAATGGGGGGCTTGGGCAATCAGCCCCAGCATTTT.

V gene TRBV30 combines with J gene TRBJ1-1; the D gene is possibly TRBD1 (5 bases). Deletions cut 3 bases from V and 6 bases from J, with 14 bases between. CDR3 size: 13 residues. Per germline, CDR1 GTSNPN and CDR2 SVGIG (reference sequence). The CDR3 spells CAWSSRALAEAFF. Here the CDR3 DNA reads TGTGCCTGGAGCTCCAGGGCCCTCGCTGAAGCTTTCTTT.

The chain couples TRBV7-9 to TRBJ2-5, with TRBD2 matching 8 bases. The trim removed 5 bases at V and 5 bases at J, leaving 7 bases unmatched. This CDR3 is 14 amino acids long. Germline V gene sequence: CDR1 SEHNR, CDR2 FQNEAQ (reference sequence). The CDR3 sequence: CASSGPPSGETQYF. The CDR3 DNA reads TGTGCCAGCAGCGGCCCTCCTAGCGGGGAGACCCAGTACTTC.

CDR3 sequence reads: CAWSVQGLTGTQYF. The CDR3 nucleotides are TGTGCCTGGAGTGTACAAGGCCTAACGGGGACCCAGTACTTC. V gene TRBV30 combines with J gene TRBJ2-5; D is uncertain. This CDR3 is built from 14 residues. With 0 bases removed from V and 7 bases from J, the gap between germline ends came to 15 bases. Germline-derived CDR1 and CDR2 are GTSNPN and SVGIG (reference sequence).

The CDR3 DNA follows: TGTGCCTGGAATCGACCAGGACAGCACGTTCAGCCCCAGCATTTT. Its translation: CAWNRPGQHVQPQHF. The chain joins TRBV30 to TRBJ1-5; D possibly corresponds to TRBD1 (6 bases). The V and J ends lost 4 bases and 6 bases respectively, with 19 bases between them. CDR1 is GTSNPN, CDR2 SVGIG, per germline (reference sequence). The CDR3 loop spans 15 amino acids.

This clone was recorded only once. CDR3 amino acids: CASSLFGPHSATEAFF. CDR3 DNA sequence: TGTGCCAGCAGCTTATTCGGCCCACATTCAGCCACTGAAGCTTTCTTT. V is TRBV13 and J is TRBJ1-1; D unclear. The CDR3 consists of 16 residues. CDR1 and CDR2 (germline): PRHDT, FYEKMQ (reference sequence). Trimming took 2 bases from V and 4 from J, leaving 17 bases between them.

The V call is TRBV5-1, the J call TRBJ1-1, with D hard to call. Between the trimmed V and J ends, which lost 0 bases and 2 bases, there was a span of 17 bases. CDR3 length: 17 residues. Germline lookup yields CDR1 SGHRS and CDR2 YFSETQ. CDR3 sequence (DNA): TGCGCCAGCAGCTTGGGGTCGTATTGGCCATCCAACACTGAAGCTTTCTTT. This gives the protein CASSLGSYWPSNTEAFF.

The gene calls are TRBV5-4 and TRBJ1-2; no firm D call. Trimming cost V 5 bases and J 4 bases, with 18 bases left between them. CDR1 is SGHNT and CDR2 is YYREEE in the germline V gene (reference sequence). The length of the CDR3 is 15 residues. The CDR3 here is CASRFAVGSLYGYTF. The CDR3 region has the DNA TGTGCCAGCAGATTTGCGGTTGGGAGCCTCTATGGCTACACCTTC.

The table lists this clone with many counts. The rearrangement joins TRBV19 to TRBJ2-5, with TRBD1 as a possible D gene (7 bases). This CDR3 comprises 15 residues. Germline V gene data show CDR1 as LNHDA and CDR2 as SQIVND (reference sequence). V dropped 8 bases and J dropped 1 base, with 17 bases sitting between them. CDR3 loop: CASSRGTDLQETQYF. In nucleotides, the CDR3 is TGTGCCAGTTCTCGGGGGACAGACCTCCAAGAGACCCAGTACTTC. Full variable domain (remainder filled in from reference TRBV19 and TRBJ2-5): DGGITQSPKYLFRKEGQNVTLSCEQNLNHDAMYWYRQDPGQGLRLIYYSQIVNDFQKGDIAEGYSVSREKKESFPLTVTSAQKNPTAFYLCASSRGTDLQETQYFGPGTRLLVL.

The table lists this clone with a count of one. The chain carries TRBV28 and TRBJ2-7; D may be TRBD1 (5 bases). The CDR3 is 14 amino acids. In germline, CDR1 is MDHEN, CDR2 SYDVKM. V lost 7 bases, J lost 2 bases, and 15 bases lay in between. The CDR3 bases are TGTGCCAGCACCACAGCCAGGGTCCCCTACGAGCAGTACTTC. It yields the protein CASTTARVPYEQYF. The complete variable domain, with remaining parts taken from reference TRBV28 and TRBJ2-7, reads DVKVTQSSRYLVKRTGEKVFLECVQDMDHENMFWYRQDPGLGLRLIYFSYDVKMKEKGDIPEGYSVSREKKERFSLILESASTNQTSMYLCASTTARVPYEQYFGPGTRLTVT.

Details on this clone: Other DNA sequences in this sample translate to the same CDR3. The DNA of the CDR3 is TGCAGCGTTGGTGGGACCCATAATCAGCCCCAGCATTTT. Protein sequence: CSVGGTHNQPQHF. The genes are TRBV29-1 and TRBJ1-5, with D tentatively TRBD1 (5 bases). V was trimmed by 4 bases and J by 4 bases, leaving 11 bases between them. The germline V gene encodes CDR1 SQVTM and CDR2 ANQGSEA. The CDR3 has 13 amino acids.

The chain joins TRBV11-2 to TRBJ1-6, with D tentatively TRBD1 (5 bases). Germline-derived CDR1 and CDR2 are SGHAT and FQNNGV. The CDR3 contains 15 residues. The V and J ends lost 1 base and 7 bases respectively, with 11 bases between them. As DNA, the CDR3 is TGTGCCAGCAGCTTAGCACCAGGGACCAATTCACCCCTCCACTTT. Its protein is CASSLAPGTNSPLHF.

This clone was seen just once. The chain joins TRBV7-9 to TRBJ1-1; 7 bases map to TRBD1. With 4 bases clipped from V and 2 bases from J, the junction kept 4 bases outside the gene matches. From germline, CDR1 is SEHNR and CDR2 FQNEAQ (reference sequence). The CDR3 is 14 amino acids. Written as DNA, the CDR3 is TGTGCCAGCAGCTCGGGACAGTTAAACACTGAAGCTTTCTTT. This codes for CASSSGQLNTEAFF.

The rearrangement uses TRBV2 and TRBJ2-1; 7 bases match TRBD2. V shed 7 bases and J 4 bases; nucleotides not matched to a gene: 7. The CDR3 runs 14 residues. Germline CDR1 and CDR2: SNHLY and FYNNEI. As DNA, the CDR3 is TGTGCCAGCAATCCGGGACTACCATACAATGAGCAGTTCTTC. This translates into CASNPGLPYNEQFF.

The chain carries TRBV27 and TRBJ1-1; D remains unclear. With 0 bases removed from V and 4 bases from J, the gap between germline ends came to 6 bases. Germline V gene lookup returns CDR1 MNHEY and CDR2 SMNVEV (reference sequence). This CDR3 contains 13 residues. The CDR3 bases are TGTGCCAGCAGTTTATCCCCCCTCACTGAAGCTTTCTTT. Its protein product is CASSLSPLTEAFF.

The J gene is TRBJ1-2, the V gene TRBV4-2, with a weak D call TRBD1 (5 bases). The CDR3 length is 13 residues. Germline CDR1 LGHNA, CDR2 YNFKEQ. V was pared by 3 bases and J by 5 bases, with 10 bases between. CDR3 sequence reads: CASSQTEGYGYTF. The DNA of the CDR3 is TGTGCCAGCAGCCAGACCGAGGGGTATGGCTACACCTTC.